This TCR beta chain came from a study of cytomegalovirus exposure and HLA in healthy donors (dated by TCRdb to about 2017). Broadly, across the study: In an earlier analysis of under 600 of the donors, approximately 260 Gb of sequence data and roughly 100 million unique TCR beta sequences from approximately 180 million T cells were reported. To decide whether each TCR beta V gene segment behaved as functional or pseudogenic, an earlier analysis of fewer than 750 of the donors relied on high-throughput TCR beta sequencing. In the later analysis, no new phenotypic data were used to find candidate immune exposures; instead, reliance was placed on TCR beta sequences and their occurrence across donors. An early release that covered several hundred HLA-typed donors contained approximately 300 gigabases of sequencing data and around 85 million unique TCR sequences. Every discovery cohort repertoire had been produced on one sequencing platform. The aim of the study was to test whether cataloging public T cell receptors could identify signatures of past pathogen exposure. The number of donors typed differed by locus, with roughly 620-640 for A, B, C, DRB1 and DQB1, 522 for DQA1, 600 to 610 for DPA1, and under 490 for DPB1. Class I and class II HLA loci were covered by the typing at four-digit resolution. Among 398 genotyped donors of the cohort, an average of around 240,000 unique TCR beta nucleotide sequences were sequenced per donor, roughly 20% of them non-productive. Of the approximately 400 genotyped donors, about 80% fell in the genetic ancestry cluster associated with self-reported Caucasian donors. A later genetic analysis used genome-wide SNP genotypes for about 55% of the 666 donors, treating that subset as a discovery cohort. Donor age, sex, ethnicity and CMV serostatus were compiled together with the repertoire data. High-throughput TCR immunosequencing, statistical association of individual TCRs with disease status, and machine learning were combined to predict cytomegalovirus infection status. Because of strong linkage in the cohort, five DR-DQ haplotypes were treated as single units for association and clustering. The study used immunosequencing to profile the T cell repertoires of several hundred subjects and linked those repertoires to cytomegalovirus serostatus. Along with the approximately 620-subject first cohort, a separate validation cohort of roughly 110 different subjects was used. To study patterns of TCR occurrence, a later analysis re-analyzed previously published TCR beta repertoires from under 750 donors and added high-resolution HLA genotyping.

Receptors were amplified or captured by the immunoSEQ multiplex PCR assay. A mixture of 60 forward primers for TCR Vbeta segments and 13 reverse primers for TCR Jbeta segments was used in the multiplex PCR. A multiplex PCR assay on genomic DNA amplified the CDR3 region of rearranged TCR beta genes. Amplified TCR beta libraries were sequenced as 87-base-pair reads on the Illumina HiSeq System. In the authors' own workflow: In a later analysis, 80 million or so unique TCR beta chains were counted across the roughly 610 repertoires, and around 11 million of these chains were shared by at least two donors. To remove PCR and sequencing errors, raw reads were error-corrected and collapsed into unique sequences using a nearest-neighbor algorithm that merged closely related sequences. CDR3 sequences were aligned to IMGT reference sequences to assign V, D and J gene segments. For a sequence to be retained, a match of at least six nucleotides to both a V gene segment and a J gene segment was required. Rearrangements were classified as productive when the CDR3 lacked stop codons and remained in frame with V and J, and all other rearrangements were classified as non-productive. Following IMGT convention, CDR3 was defined as the stretch from the second conserved V-encoded cysteine up to the conserved J-encoded phenylalanine. The earlier analysis of roughly 590 of the donors excluded any sequence lacking an unambiguous match to a single V gene segment. In an earlier analysis of 450 to 750 of the donors, a V segment was called functional when productive rearrangements were above 56.7%, and segregating when the standard deviation between donors exceeded 5%. A statistical classification framework was developed to diagnose cytomegalovirus status using the catalog of TCR beta chain sequences. In a later analysis, V and J genes were assigned by comparing TCR nucleotide sequences against IMGT/GENE-DB human TR gene sequences. A later analysis assigned CDR3 sequences and most-parsimonious VDJ recombination scenarios with the TCRdist pipeline. In a later analysis, each TCR beta chain was defined by its CDR3 amino acid sequence together with its V-gene family, and reads lacking a unique V-gene family were excluded. A later analysis removed over 500 highly shared, low-generation-probability nucleotide sequences to deal with suspected cross-contamination and a sequencing artifact. A later analysis calculated a clonal expansion index for each public chain from normalized within-repertoire ranks of inferred template counts. In a later analysis, generation probabilities were computed with a VDJ recombination model fitted to out-of-frame rearrangements, and the resulting probabilities were checked against IGoR. In a later analysis, hypergeometric tests were used to score TCR-TCR, TCR-HLA and TCR-CMV co-occurrence, with a repertoire-size bias correction applied to TCR pairs. A later analysis estimated false discovery rates by permuting HLA or CMV assignments 20 times. A later analysis grouped co-occurring TCRs with DBSCAN, adding TCRdist sequence similarity when clustering within HLA-allele-positive subsets. Co-occurrence clustering excluded repertoires with fewer than 30,000 or more than 120,000 public chains, plus five with anomalous nucleotide sharing. TCRdb obtained this table from immuneACCESS and retained in-frame rearrangements with V and J assigned. These tables miss some clones; where compared with another copy, unresolved V genes account for less than half of the shortfall, and the remainder is unexplained. The DNA was the basis for D and trimming; V, J and clone size are from that table. The sample yields approximately 170,000 clones; 85% were counted once. Of the sample, 1% falls within the top ten clones.

The cohort comprised some 700 healthy bone marrow donors. Cohort members were all nominally healthy when sampled, although unrecorded immune exposures were likely present. The donor tested CMV seronegative, placing the donor among the 350 or so seronegative members of the cohort. Each donor provided a peripheral blood sample, and peripheral blood mononuclear cells were used for TCR beta sequencing. Genomic DNA extraction from the blood cell samples was performed with the Qiagen DNeasy Blood Extraction Kit. On this clone itself: Its antigen is currently not known. Base qualities are not recorded, but no much larger clone differs from it by a single base.

From the cysteine up to the phenylalanine, the CDR3 has a length of 16 residues. The read is trimmed to its CDR3 DNA, 48 bases read in frame from base 1. The germline V gene (reference sequence) provides CDR1 MNHNY and CDR2 SVGAGI. V is reduced by 6 bases and J by 6 bases, leaving a spacing of 23 bases between them. The research as a whole found: According to the authors, the approach could potentially be generalized to other disease states and immunological phenotypes. Most TCR sequences were observed very rarely across donors, whereas some public TCRs were present in many individuals. Immune exposure information for the cohort was limited to CMV serostatus. In a later analysis, HLA-associated TCR beta chains showed more clonal expansion and lower generation probabilities than non-associated chains that were equally common. In a later analysis, several top co-occurrence clusters were reported to appear linked to parvovirus B19, influenza, CMV and Epstein-Barr virus. A later genetic analysis reported fewer N-insertions in productive TCRs among donors in an Asian-associated ancestry cluster than the roughly 620-donor mean. Specific HLA alleles were associated with over 15,000 TCR beta sequences at a false discovery rate of 0.05 in a later analysis. In an earlier analysis of fewer than 700 of the donors, most TCR beta V segments appeared in productive rearrangements about 87% or about 30% of the time, broadly matching IMGT annotations. According to a later analysis, most CMV-associated TCR beta chains appeared to be HLA-restricted, and the HLA associations seemed to be driven largely by CMV exposure. In a later genetic analysis, a missense DCLRE1C variant was associated with V-gene and J-gene trimming of TCR beta chains, and the association was replicated in an independent cohort. Correlated functional status among segregating V segments might reflect linkage disequilibrium, but an unknown experimental factor could not be ruled out. Presence/absence analyses assumed roughly uniform sequencing depth across donors, an assumption that may not hold. The study listed 150 to 200 TCR beta chains as associated with cytomegalovirus. The classifier was reported to diagnose cytomegalovirus status with high specificity and sensitivity in both the original cohort and the validation cohort. A later analysis found that TCR association rates varied across HLA loci, with DRB1 alleles showing the most associated TCRs and HLA-C alleles the fewest. A cluster of highly shared sequence variants was judged likely to represent a technical artifact of the sequencing pipeline. In this cohort, only TCR beta chains were sequenced, and detectable features were limited by the absence of alpha or paired-chain data. The earlier analysis of some 540 of the donors excluded roughly 17 rarely observed V segments, including chromosome 9 orphons, because counts were too low. When HLA alleles, especially DR and DQ, strongly co-occurred, attributing TCR associations to individual alleles was difficult. The 87-base-pair reads could not distinguish some IMGT-functional V segments, including TRBV6-2 and TRBV6-3, so those segments were excluded. HLA typing was unavailable for some donors at each locus, so association tests used only the typed subset. A further reported finding was that TCR beta sequences accurately predicted the HLA-A and HLA-B alleles for most subjects in the first cohort. In vitro tests confirmed that three of the cytomegalovirus-associated TCR beta chains recognize cytomegalovirus antigens.

Sequenced input: PBMCs. The receptor's source is a boy aged 2 to 10 in good health and CMV-seronegative. This chain is built from TRBV6-6 and TRBJ1-1; the best D guess is TRBD1, with 5 bases matching. The CDR3 region reads CASSRKPLPTGAEAFF. The sequence in DNA is TGTGCCAGCAGCCGGAAACCCCTCCCCACGGGGGCTGAAGCTTTCTTT.